Sequencing of this T cell receptor beta chain was carried out in a study of T cell changes during pregnancy in multiple sclerosis. Method: immunoSEQ multiplex PCR; TCRdb's copy keeps in-frame clones and lacks some. The sample lists approximately 40,000 clones; 88% were seen once. V lost 3 bases, J lost 0 bases, and 6 bases lay in between. Germline lookup yields CDR1 SEHNR and CDR2 FQNEAQ (reference sequence). This CDR3 is built from 14 residues. The chain recombines TRBV7-9 with TRBJ1-5; D is unclear. The source material was CD4+ T cells from peripheral blood mononuclear cells, sampled in the second trimester of pregnancy. This sequence was found in a female donor with multiple sclerosis, enrolled in a pregnancy study. CDR3 nucleotide sequence: TGTGCCAGCAGCTTTACAGATAGCAATCAGCCCCAGCATTTT. Translated: CASSFTDSNQPQHF.